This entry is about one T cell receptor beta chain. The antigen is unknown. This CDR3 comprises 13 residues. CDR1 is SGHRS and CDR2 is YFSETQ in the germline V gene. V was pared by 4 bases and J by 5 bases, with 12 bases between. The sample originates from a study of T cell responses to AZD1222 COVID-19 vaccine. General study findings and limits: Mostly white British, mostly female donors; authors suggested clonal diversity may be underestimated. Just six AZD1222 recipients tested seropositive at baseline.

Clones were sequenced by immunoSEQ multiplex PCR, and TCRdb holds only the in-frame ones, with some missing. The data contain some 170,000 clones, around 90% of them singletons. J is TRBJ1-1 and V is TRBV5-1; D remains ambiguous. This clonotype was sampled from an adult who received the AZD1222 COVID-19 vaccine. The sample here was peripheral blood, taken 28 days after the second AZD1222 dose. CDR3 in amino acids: CASSPTVRTEAFF. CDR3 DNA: TGCGCCAGCAGCCCTACGGTGAGGACTGAAGCTTTCTTT.